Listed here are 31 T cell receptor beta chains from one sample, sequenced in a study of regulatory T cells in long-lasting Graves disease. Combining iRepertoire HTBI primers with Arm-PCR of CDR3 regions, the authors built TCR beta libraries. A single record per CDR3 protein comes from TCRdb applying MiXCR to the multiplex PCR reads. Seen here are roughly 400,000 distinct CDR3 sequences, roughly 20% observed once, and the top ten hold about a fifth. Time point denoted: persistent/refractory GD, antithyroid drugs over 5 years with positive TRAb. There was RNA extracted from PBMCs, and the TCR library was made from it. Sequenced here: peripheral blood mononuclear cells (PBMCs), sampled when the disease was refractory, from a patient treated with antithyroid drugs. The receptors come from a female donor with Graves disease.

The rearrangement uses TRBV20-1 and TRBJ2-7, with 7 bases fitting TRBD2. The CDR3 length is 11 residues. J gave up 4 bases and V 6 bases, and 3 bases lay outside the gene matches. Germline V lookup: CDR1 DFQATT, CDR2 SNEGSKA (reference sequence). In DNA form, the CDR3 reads TGCAGTGCAAATAGCGGGTACGAGCAGTACTTC. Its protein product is CSANSGYEQYF.

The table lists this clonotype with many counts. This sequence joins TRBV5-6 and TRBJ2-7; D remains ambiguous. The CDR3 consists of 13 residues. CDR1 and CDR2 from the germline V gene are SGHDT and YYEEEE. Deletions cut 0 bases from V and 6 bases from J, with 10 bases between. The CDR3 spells CASSLGGVGEQYF. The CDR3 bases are TGTGCCAGCAGCTTGGGTGGAGTTGGCGAGCAGTACTTC.

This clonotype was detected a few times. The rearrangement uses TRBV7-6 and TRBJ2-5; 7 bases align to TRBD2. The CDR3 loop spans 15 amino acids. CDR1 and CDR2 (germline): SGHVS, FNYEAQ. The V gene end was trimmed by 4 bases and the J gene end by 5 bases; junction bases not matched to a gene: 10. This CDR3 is CASSWLRGEGETQYF. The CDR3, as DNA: TGTGCCAGCAGCTGGTTGAGAGGGGAGGGCGAGACCCAGTACTTC.

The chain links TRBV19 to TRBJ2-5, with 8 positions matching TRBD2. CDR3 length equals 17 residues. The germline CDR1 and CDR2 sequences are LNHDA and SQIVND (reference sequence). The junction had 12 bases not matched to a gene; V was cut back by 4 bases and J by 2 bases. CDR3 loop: CASSKGSGSALQETQYF. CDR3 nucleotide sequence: TGTGCCAGTAGTAAGGGGAGCGGGAGCGCCCTGCAAGAGACCCAGTACTTC.

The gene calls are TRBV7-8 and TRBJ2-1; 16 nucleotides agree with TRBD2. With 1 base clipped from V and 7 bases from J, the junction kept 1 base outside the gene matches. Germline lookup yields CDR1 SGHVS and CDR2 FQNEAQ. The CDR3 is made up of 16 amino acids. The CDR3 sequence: CASSLGGLAGGNEQFF. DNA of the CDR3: TGTGCCAGCAGCTTAGGGGGACTAGCGGGAGGGAATGAGCAGTTCTTC.

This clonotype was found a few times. CDR3 residues: CATSDHLTGDRYGYTF. The CDR3, as DNA: TGTGCCACCAGTGATCACTTGACAGGGGATAGGTATGGCTACACCTTC. The V gene is TRBV24-1, the J gene TRBJ1-2, with 8 nucleotides matching TRBD1. CDR3 size: 16 residues. The trim removed 3 bases at V and 5 bases at J, leaving 10 bases unmatched. Per the germline V gene, CDR1 is KGHDR and CDR2 is SFDVKD.

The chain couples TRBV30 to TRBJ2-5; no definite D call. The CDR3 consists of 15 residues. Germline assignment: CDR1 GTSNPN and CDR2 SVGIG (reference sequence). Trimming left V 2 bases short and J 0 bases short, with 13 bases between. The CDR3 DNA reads TGTGCCTGGAGTATCCGCCGGGCCAACCAAGAGACCCAGTACTTC. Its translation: CAWSIRRANQETQYF.

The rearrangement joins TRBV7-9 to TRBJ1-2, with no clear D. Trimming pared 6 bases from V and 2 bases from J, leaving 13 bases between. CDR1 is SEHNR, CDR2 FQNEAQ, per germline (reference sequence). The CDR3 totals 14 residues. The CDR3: CASSQQQFNYGYTF. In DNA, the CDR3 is TGTGCCAGCAGTCAACAACAGTTCAACTATGGCTACACCTTC.

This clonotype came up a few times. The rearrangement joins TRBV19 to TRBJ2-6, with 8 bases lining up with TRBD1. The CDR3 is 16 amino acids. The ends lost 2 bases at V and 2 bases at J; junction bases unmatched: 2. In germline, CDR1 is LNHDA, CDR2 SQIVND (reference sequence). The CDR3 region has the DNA TGTGCCAGTAGTATACAGGGGGCTACTGGGGCCAACGTCCTGACTTTC. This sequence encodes CASSIQGATGANVLTF.

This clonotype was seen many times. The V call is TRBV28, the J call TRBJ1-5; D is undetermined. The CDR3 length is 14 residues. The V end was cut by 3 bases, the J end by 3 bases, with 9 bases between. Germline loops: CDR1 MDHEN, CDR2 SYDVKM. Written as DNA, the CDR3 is TGTGCCAGCAGTTTTGGACGGAACAATCAGCCCCAGCATTTT. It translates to CASSFGRNNQPQHF.

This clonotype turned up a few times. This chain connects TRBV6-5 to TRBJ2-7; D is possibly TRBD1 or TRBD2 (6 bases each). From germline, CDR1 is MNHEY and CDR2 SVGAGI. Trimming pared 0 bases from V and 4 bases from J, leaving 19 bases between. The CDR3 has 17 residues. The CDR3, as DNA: TGTGCCAGCAGTTACTCAAATCTTTTGCAGGGGAGGTACGAGCAGTACTTC. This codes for CASSYSNLLQGRYEQYF.

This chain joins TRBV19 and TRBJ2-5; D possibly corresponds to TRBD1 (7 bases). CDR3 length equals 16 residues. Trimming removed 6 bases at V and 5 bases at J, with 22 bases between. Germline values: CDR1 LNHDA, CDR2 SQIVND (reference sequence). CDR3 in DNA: TGTGCCAGTAGCCCGCCGCGGGCACAGGGGAGGGAGACCCAGTACTTC. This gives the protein CASSPPRAQGRETQYF.

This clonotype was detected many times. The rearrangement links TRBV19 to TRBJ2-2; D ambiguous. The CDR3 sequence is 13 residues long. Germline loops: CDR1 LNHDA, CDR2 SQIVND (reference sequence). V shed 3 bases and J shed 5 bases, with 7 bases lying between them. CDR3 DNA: TGTGCCAGTAGTATCAGTGGAACCGGGGAGCTGTTTTTT. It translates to CASSISGTGELFF.

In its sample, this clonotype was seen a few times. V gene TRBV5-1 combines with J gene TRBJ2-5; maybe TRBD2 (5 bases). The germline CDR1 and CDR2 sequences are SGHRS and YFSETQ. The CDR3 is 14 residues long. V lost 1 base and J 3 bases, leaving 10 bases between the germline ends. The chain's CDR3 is CASSLRAAEETQYF. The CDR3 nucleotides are TGCGCCAGCAGCTTGCGGGCAGCGGAAGAGACCCAGTACTTC.

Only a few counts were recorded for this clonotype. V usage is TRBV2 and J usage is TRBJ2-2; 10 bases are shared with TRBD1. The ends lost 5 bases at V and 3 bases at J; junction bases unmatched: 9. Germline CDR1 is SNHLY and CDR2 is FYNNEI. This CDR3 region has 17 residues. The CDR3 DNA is TGTGCCAGCAGTCTCGATCCGGGACAGGGGTACACCGGGGAGCTGTTTTTT. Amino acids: CASSLDPGQGYTGELFF.

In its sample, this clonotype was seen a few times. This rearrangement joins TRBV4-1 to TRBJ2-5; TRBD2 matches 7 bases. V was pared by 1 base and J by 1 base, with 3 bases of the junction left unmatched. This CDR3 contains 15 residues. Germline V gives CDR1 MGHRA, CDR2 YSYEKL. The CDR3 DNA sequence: TGCGCCAGCAGCCAAGTGGGGGGGGGCCAAGAGACCCAGTACTTC. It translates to CASSQVGGGQETQYF.

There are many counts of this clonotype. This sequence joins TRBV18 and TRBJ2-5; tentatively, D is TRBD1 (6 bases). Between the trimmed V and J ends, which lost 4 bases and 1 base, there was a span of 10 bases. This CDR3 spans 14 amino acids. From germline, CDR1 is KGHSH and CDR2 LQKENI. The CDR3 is CASSQGQSQETQYF. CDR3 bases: TGTGCCAGCTCACAAGGACAGAGCCAAGAGACCCAGTACTTC.

Here the CDR3 reads CASKKAGYTF. The CDR3 nucleotides are TGTGCCAGTAAAAAGGCTGGCTACACCTTC. The chain is built from TRBV19 and TRBJ1-2; D is unresolved. Trimming cost V 7 bases and J 7 bases, with 7 bases left between them. Germline CDR1 LNHDA, CDR2 SQIVND (reference sequence). The CDR3 is made up of 10 amino acids.

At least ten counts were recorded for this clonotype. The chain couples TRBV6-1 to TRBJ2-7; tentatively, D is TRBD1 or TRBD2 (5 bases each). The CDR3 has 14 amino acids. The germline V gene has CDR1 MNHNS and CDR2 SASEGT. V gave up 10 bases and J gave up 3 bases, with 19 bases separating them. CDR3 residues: CATMNRDGRYEQYF. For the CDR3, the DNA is TGTGCCACCATGAACCGGGACGGACGCTACGAGCAGTACTTC.

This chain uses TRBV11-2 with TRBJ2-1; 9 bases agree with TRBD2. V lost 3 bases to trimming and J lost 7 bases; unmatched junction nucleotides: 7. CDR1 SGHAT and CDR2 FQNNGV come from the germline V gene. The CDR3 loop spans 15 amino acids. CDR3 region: CASSFSLAGRNEQFF. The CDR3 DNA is TGTGCCAGCAGCTTTAGCCTAGCGGGACGGAATGAGCAGTTCTTC.

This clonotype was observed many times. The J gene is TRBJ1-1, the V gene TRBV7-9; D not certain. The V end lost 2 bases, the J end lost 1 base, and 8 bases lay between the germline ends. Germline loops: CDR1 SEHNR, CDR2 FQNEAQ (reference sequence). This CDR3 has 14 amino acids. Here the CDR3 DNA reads TGTGCCAGCAGCTTACCAAGCTGGAACACTGAAGCTTTCTTT. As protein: CASSLPSWNTEAFF.

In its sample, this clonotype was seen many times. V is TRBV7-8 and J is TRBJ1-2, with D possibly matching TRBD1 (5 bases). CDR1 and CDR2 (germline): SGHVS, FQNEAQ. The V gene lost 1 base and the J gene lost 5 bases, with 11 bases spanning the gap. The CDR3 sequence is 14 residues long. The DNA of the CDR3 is TGTGCCAGCAGCTTAGGTCGGCAGGGATATGGCTACACCTTC. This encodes CASSLGRQGYGYTF.

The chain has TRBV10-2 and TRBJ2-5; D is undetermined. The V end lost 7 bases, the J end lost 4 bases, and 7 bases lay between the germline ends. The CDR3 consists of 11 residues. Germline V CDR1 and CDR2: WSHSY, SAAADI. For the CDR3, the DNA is TGCGCCAGCACTTTGGGAGAGACCCAGTACTTC. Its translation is CASTLGETQYF.

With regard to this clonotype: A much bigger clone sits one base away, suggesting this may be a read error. CDR3 protein: CSARGWRGYTF. CDR3 DNA: TGCAGTGCTAGAGGGTGGCGTGGCTACACCTTC. The rearrangement links TRBV20-1 to TRBJ1-2; D gene uncertain. Per the germline V gene, CDR1 is DFQATT and CDR2 is SNEGSKA (reference sequence). The germline V and J ends were trimmed by 1 base and 7 bases, with 7 bases remaining between them. The CDR3 is made up of 11 amino acids.

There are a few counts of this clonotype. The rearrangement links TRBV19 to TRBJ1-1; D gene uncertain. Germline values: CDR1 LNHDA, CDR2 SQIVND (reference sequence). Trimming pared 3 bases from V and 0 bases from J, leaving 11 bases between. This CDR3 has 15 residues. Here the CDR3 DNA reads TGTGCCAGTAGTATGGGCGGGGTTATGAACACTGAAGCTTTCTTT. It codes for CASSMGGVMNTEAFF.

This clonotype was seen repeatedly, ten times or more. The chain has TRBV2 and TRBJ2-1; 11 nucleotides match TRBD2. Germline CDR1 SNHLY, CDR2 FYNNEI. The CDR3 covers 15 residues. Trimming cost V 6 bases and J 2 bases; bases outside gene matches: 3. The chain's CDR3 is CASSVAGGAYNEQFF. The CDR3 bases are TGTGCCAGCAGCGTAGCGGGAGGGGCCTACAATGAGCAGTTCTTC.

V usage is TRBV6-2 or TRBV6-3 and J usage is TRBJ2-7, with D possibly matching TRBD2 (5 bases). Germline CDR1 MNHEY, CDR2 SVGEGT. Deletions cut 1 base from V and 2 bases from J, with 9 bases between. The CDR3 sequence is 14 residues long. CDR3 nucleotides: TGTGCCAGCAGTTACTGGCAGGAGGCCTACGAGCAGTACTTC. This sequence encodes CASSYWQEAYEQYF.

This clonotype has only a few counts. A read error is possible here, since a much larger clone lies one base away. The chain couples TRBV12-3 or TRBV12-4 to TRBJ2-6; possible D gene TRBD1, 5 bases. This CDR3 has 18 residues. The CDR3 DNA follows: TGTGCCAGCAGCCGCGGCAGAAATCGAAACTCTGGGGCCAACGTCCCGACTTTC. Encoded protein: CASSRGRNRNSGANVPTF.

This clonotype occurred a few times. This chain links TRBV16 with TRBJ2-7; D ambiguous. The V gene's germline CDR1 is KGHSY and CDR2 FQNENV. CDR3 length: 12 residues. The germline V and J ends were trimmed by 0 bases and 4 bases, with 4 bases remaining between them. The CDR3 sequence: CASSQSGYEQYF. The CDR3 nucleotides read TGTGCCAGCAGCCAATCCGGGTACGAGCAGTACTTC.

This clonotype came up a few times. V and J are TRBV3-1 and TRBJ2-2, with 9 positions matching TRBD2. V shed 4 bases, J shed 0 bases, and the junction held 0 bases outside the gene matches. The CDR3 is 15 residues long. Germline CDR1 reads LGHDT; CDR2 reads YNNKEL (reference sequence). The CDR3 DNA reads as TGTGCCAGCAGCCCTAGCGGGGCGAACACCGGGGAGCTGTTTTTT. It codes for CASSPSGANTGELFF.

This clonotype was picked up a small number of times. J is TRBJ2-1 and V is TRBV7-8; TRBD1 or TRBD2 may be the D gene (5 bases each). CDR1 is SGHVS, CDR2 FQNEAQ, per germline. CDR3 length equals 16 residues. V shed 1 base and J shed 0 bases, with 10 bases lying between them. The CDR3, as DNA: TGTGCCAGCAGCTTAGGGGGGTCAAGCTCCTACAATGAGCAGTTCTTC. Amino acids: CASSLGGSSSYNEQFF. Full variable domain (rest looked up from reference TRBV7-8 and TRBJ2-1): GAGVSQSPRYKVAKRGQDVALRCDPISGHVSLFWYQQALGQGPEFLTYFQNEAQLDKSGLPSDRFFAERPEGSVSTLKIQRTQQEDSAVYLCASSLGGSSSYNEQFFGPGTRLTVL.